The 28 T cell receptor beta chains presented below share a single source sample, sequenced in a study of early T cells in non-severe SARS-CoV-2 infection (dated by TCRdb to about 2021). The library was made by 5' RACE. TCRdb shows the sequencer as NextSeq 500. Using fastp trimming at Q25 and MiXCR clonotype assembly, TCRdb reanalyzed the public sequencing data and kept in-frame beta chains. Entries that share a CDR3 protein sequence are merged under the most common genes and DNA. For this sample there are around 81,000 distinct CDR3 sequences; 11% to 15% appear just once. The ten largest make up around 9.9% of the sample. Sample: whole blood. The receptor source for this set is an adult who was a healthcare worker with PCR-confirmed SARS-CoV-2 infection or an uninfected control (not recorded which).

The chain uses TRBV6-5 and TRBJ1-4; D unresolved. The CDR3 extends over 12 amino acids. V gave up 5 bases and J gave up 11 bases, with 12 bases separating them. Germline V gives CDR1 MNHEY, CDR2 SVGAGI. The CDR3 DNA is TGTGCCAGCAGTCAGCCGCCCGGGAAACTGTTTTTT. Amino acids: CASSQPPGKLFF.

The chain couples TRBV2 to TRBJ1-6; perhaps TRBD1 as D (6 bases). CDR3 length: 14 residues. Trimming left V 6 bases short and J 7 bases short, with 13 bases between. Germline CDR1 reads SNHLY; CDR2 reads FYNNEI. The DNA of the CDR3 is TGTGCCAGCAGCCGCGACAGGTTCAATTCACCCCTCCACTTT. It specifies CASSRDRFNSPLHF.

Ten or more counts support this clonotype. J is TRBJ1-1 and V is TRBV4-2; D is unclear. The CDR3 is made up of 15 amino acids. Trimming shortened V by 3 bases and J by 4 bases, and 15 bases separated the two germline ends. The germline CDR1 and CDR2 sequences are LGHNA and YNFKEQ. The CDR3 DNA follows: TGTGCCAGCAGCCAGCCACCCACCCGGGGCACTGAAGCTTTCTTT. The encoded protein is CASSQPPTRGTEAFF.

V usage is TRBV29-1 and J usage is TRBJ2-7, with 7 bases that match TRBD2. The CDR3 consists of 13 residues. V dropped 7 bases and J dropped 2; count of bases not matched to a gene: 8. Germline lookup yields CDR1 SQVTM and CDR2 ANQGSEA. This chain's CDR3 is CSARASGTYEQYF. In nucleotides, the CDR3 is TGCAGCGCACGGGCTAGCGGAACCTACGAGCAGTACTTC.

This clonotype was observed many times. The chain employs TRBV6-1 and TRBJ2-2; maybe TRBD1 (6 bases). The CDR3 extends over 15 amino acids. V was shortened by 7 bases and J by 6 bases, with 18 bases between the two germline ends. In germline, CDR1 is MNHNS, CDR2 SASEGT. The CDR3 loop reads CASTANRQVPGELFF. The CDR3 nucleotides are TGTGCCAGCACAGCTAATAGACAGGTCCCCGGGGAGCTGTTTTTT.

The chain couples TRBV6-2 or TRBV6-3 to TRBJ2-1, with 10 bases lining up with TRBD2. Germline V gene lookup returns CDR1 MNHEY and CDR2 SVGEGT. The CDR3 loop spans 19 amino acids. Unmatched junction bases numbered 8, after V lost 0 bases and J lost 0 bases. CDR3 amino acids: CASSYSSTSGVTSYNEQFF. The DNA of the CDR3 is TGTGCCAGCAGTTACTCGAGTACTAGCGGGGTGACCTCCTACAATGAGCAGTTCTTC.

In this sample, this clonotype turned up many times. The CDR3 DNA follows: TGTGCCAGCAGCTTGTTGGGTGCCCTAAATTCACCCCTCCACTTT. The encoded protein is CASSLLGALNSPLHF. The chain couples TRBV11-2 to TRBJ1-6, with D uncertain. Germline CDR1 and CDR2: SGHAT and FQNNGV. V lost 3 bases, J lost 7 bases, and 13 bases lay in between. CDR3 length equals 15 residues.

The CDR3 region is CASRDTGNTIYF. The CDR3 nucleotides read TGTGCCAGCAGGGATACAGGAAACACCATATATTTT. The chain combines TRBV6-5 with TRBJ1-3; the D is unclear. Germline CDR1 and CDR2: MNHEY and SVGAGI. This CDR3 is 12 amino acids long. Between the trimmed V and J ends, which lost 6 bases and 4 bases, there was a span of 7 bases.

The V call is TRBV11-2, the J call TRBJ1-1, with TRBD1 identical over 7 bases. The CDR3 consists of 17 residues. The germline gives CDR1 SGHAT, CDR2 FQNNGV. Trimming cost V 5 bases and J 0 bases; bases outside gene matches: 12. The CDR3 loop reads CASSPSPGRGMNTEAFF. The CDR3 nucleotides read TGTGCCAGCAGCCCTTCGCCGGGCAGGGGGATGAACACTGAAGCTTTCTTT. The full variable domain, with the rest looked up from reference TRBV11-2 and TRBJ1-1, is EAGVAQSPRYKIIEKRQSVAFWCNPISGHATLYWYQQILGQGPKLLIQFQNNGVVDDSQLPKDRFSAERLKGVDSTLKIQPAKLEDSAVYLCASSPSPGRGMNTEAFFGQGTRLTVV.

The chain carries TRBV12-3 or TRBV12-4 and TRBJ2-3, with 13 bases aligning to TRBD2. The V segment lost 5 bases and the J segment 4 bases; nucleotides outside the gene matches: 9. This CDR3 is 17 amino acids long. The DNA of the CDR3 is TGTGCCAGCAGTCCCGTCTCCACTAGCGGGGGGGCAGATACGCAGTATTTT. This translates into CASSPVSTSGGADTQYF.

This clonotype has only a few counts. V is TRBV3-1 and J is TRBJ1-1; no definite D call. V gave up 3 bases and J gave up 2 bases, with 7 bases separating them. This CDR3 spans 13 amino acids. CDR1 LGHDT and CDR2 YNNKEL come from the germline V gene (reference sequence). The CDR3 region has the DNA TGTGCCAGCAGCCAGTTATTAAACACTGAAGCTTTCTTT. It translates to CASSQLLNTEAFF.

This clonotype showed up many times. This chain uses TRBV7-9 with TRBJ1-6; D is uncertain. This CDR3 has 15 residues. V shed 1 base and J shed 5 bases, with 9 bases lying between them. Germline CDR1 reads SEHNR; CDR2 reads FQNEAQ (reference sequence). CDR3 bases: TGTGCCAGCAGCTTAGGGGGAGGCCATAATTCACCCCTCCACTTT. It is translated as CASSLGGGHNSPLHF.

This chain joins TRBV7-8 and TRBJ2-7; D tentatively reads TRBD1 or TRBD2 (5 bases each). The CDR3 has 15 amino acids. V was clipped by 0 bases and J by 2 bases, with 11 bases between them. CDR1 is SGHVS and CDR2 is FQNEAQ in the germline V gene. The CDR3 bases are TGTGCCAGCAGCTTAGCTTCAGGGACCCCCTACGAGCAGTACTTC. Translated, it gives CASSLASGTPYEQYF. Complete variable domain (other parts from reference TRBV7-8 and TRBJ2-7): GAGVSQSPRYKVAKRGQDVALRCDPISGHVSLFWYQQALGQGPEFLTYFQNEAQLDKSGLPSDRFFAERPEGSVSTLKIQRTQQEDSAVYLCASSLASGTPYEQYFGPGTRLTVT.

This clonotype has more than one count but fewer than ten. V is TRBV7-3 and J is TRBJ2-2; 9 nucleotides match TRBD1. Germline V gene sequence: CDR1 SGHTA, CDR2 FQGTGA. This CDR3 region has 13 residues. V lost 6 bases and J lost 13; bases outside the gene matches: 9. CDR3 nucleotide sequence: TGTGCCAGCAGGCCTCCGGGACAGGGAGTGCTGTTTTTT. The encoded protein is CASRPPGQGVLFF.

This clonotype was seen more than once but under ten times. The rearrangement uses TRBV29-1 and TRBJ2-3, with 7 bases aligning to TRBD1. CDR3 length equals 14 residues. Germline lookup yields CDR1 SQVTM and CDR2 ANQGSEA. V gave up 5 bases and J gave up 3 bases; unmatched junction bases: 8. CDR3 sequence: CSVKGAKGTDTQYF. In DNA form, the CDR3 reads TGCAGCGTTAAGGGGGCGAAAGGGACAGATACGCAGTATTTT.

Concerning this clonotype itself: A read error may account for a junction end that differs from germline. This chain links TRBV7-6 with TRBJ2-3; no clear D. The CDR3 consists of 13 residues. Germline CDR1 and CDR2: SGHVS and FNYEAQ. CDR3 DNA sequence: TGTGCCAGCAGCCAGGAGAGCACAGACACGCAGTATTTT. This codes for CASSQESTDTQYF.

The table lists this clonotype with a few counts. The rearrangement uses TRBV7-6 and TRBJ2-2; 9 nucleotides agree with TRBD1. Trimming removed 3 bases from V and 6 bases from J; junction bases left unmatched: 5. From germline, CDR1 is SGHVS and CDR2 FNYEAQ. The CDR3 runs to 15 residues. The CDR3 sequence is CASSLGQGVAGELFF. CDR3 in DNA: TGTGCCAGCAGCTTGGGACAGGGTGTCGCCGGGGAGCTGTTTTTT. The full variable domain, in which reference TRBV7-6 and TRBJ2-2 provide the parts outside the CDR3, is GAGVSQSPRYKVTKRGQDVALRCDPISGHVSLYWYRQALGQGPEFLTYFNYEAQQDKSGLPNDRFSAERPEGSISTLTIQRTEQRDSAMYRCASSLGQGVAGELFFGEGSRLTVL.

This clonotype was seen ten or more times. The rearrangement joins TRBV25-1 to TRBJ2-7, with a tentative D call TRBD1 (6 bases). The CDR3 runs to 13 residues. Trimming stripped 3 bases from V and 3 bases from J, with 9 bases between. Germline V CDR1 and CDR2: MGHDK, SYGVNS. CDR3 nucleotides: TGTGCCAGCAGTGAGGGGACAAACTACGAGCAGTACTTC. Its protein is CASSEGTNYEQYF.

This clonotype was recorded a few times. The CDR3 is CASSMAGGPSYNEQFF. In DNA form, the CDR3 reads TGTGCCAGTAGTATGGCCGGGGGCCCTTCCTACAATGAGCAGTTCTTC. The chain joins TRBV19 to TRBJ2-1, with D possibly being TRBD1 or TRBD2 (6 bases each). This CDR3 has 16 residues. V lost 3 bases to trimming and J lost 1 base, with 13 bases between them. Germline values: CDR1 LNHDA, CDR2 SQIVND (reference sequence).

The chain carries TRBV4-1 and TRBJ1-5, with D perhaps TRBD1 (5 bases). From germline, CDR1 is MGHRA and CDR2 YSYEKL. Trimming removed 1 base from V and 7 bases from J, with 11 bases in between. The CDR3 has 14 residues. The CDR3 region has the DNA TGCGCCAGCAGCCAAGCAGGGACTTCCCAGCCCCAGCATTTT. Amino acid sequence: CASSQAGTSQPQHF.

This clonotype was found a few times. The gene calls are TRBV6-1 and TRBJ2-5; TRBD1 is a possible D gene (6 bases). This CDR3 has 15 residues. Trimming pared 2 bases from V and 2 bases from J, leaving 12 bases between. Germline CDR1 is MNHNS and CDR2 is SASEGT. The CDR3 reads CASSEWGQDQETQYF. The CDR3 nucleotides read TGTGCCAGCAGTGAATGGGGGCAGGATCAAGAGACCCAGTACTTC.

The V gene is TRBV29-1, the J gene TRBJ2-2, with D perhaps TRBD1 (6 bases). The V gene lost 3 bases and the J gene lost 6 bases, with 20 bases spanning the gap. Germline V CDR1 and CDR2: SQVTM, ANQGSEA. CDR3 length: 16 amino acids. CDR3 sequence: CSVDSGSGVVAGELFF. DNA of the CDR3: TGCAGCGTTGATTCAGGGTCAGGGGTCGTCGCCGGGGAGCTGTTTTTT.

This clonotype was recorded many times. The chain uses TRBV20-1 and TRBJ2-5, with a tentative D call TRBD2 (6 bases). Trimming cost V 3 bases and J 3 bases, with 14 bases left between them. The CDR3 is 14 residues long. The germline CDR1 and CDR2 sequences are DFQATT and SNEGSKA (reference sequence). CDR3 sequence: CSASAGTGKETQYF. In DNA form, the CDR3 reads TGCAGTGCTAGCGCGGGGACGGGAAAAGAGACCCAGTACTTC.

The chain couples TRBV7-8 to TRBJ2-7; no definite D call. V lost 5 bases and J 4 bases, leaving 6 bases between the germline ends. The CDR3 has 11 amino acids. CDR1 and CDR2 (germline): SGHVS, FQNEAQ. The CDR3 nucleotides are TGTGCCAGCAGCATTGGGTACGAGCAGTACTTC. This encodes CASSIGYEQYF.

This clonotype was seen more than once but under ten times. The J gene is TRBJ2-7, the V gene TRBV3-1, with TRBD2 matching 7 bases. The germline gives CDR1 LGHDT, CDR2 YNNKEL (reference sequence). The V segment lost 0 bases and the J segment 2 bases; nucleotides outside the gene matches: 4. The CDR3 totals 15 residues. The CDR3 DNA reads TGTGCCAGCAGCCAAGATCTAGCGGCGGCCTACGAGCAGTACTTC. Encoded protein: CASSQDLAAAYEQYF.

The sample holds a few counts of this clonotype. V and J are TRBV20-1 and TRBJ1-6, with D perhaps matching TRBD1 (5 bases). The CDR3 is made up of 13 amino acids. Germline CDR1 and CDR2: DFQATT and SNEGSKA (reference sequence). Trimming stripped 3 bases from V and 7 bases from J, with 10 bases between. CDR3: CSASSGANSPLHF. CDR3 bases: TGCAGTGCTAGCTCCGGGGCCAATTCACCCCTCCACTTT.

CDR3 nucleotides: TGTGCCAGCAGTTTGAGTCTCCAGAAGTATGGCTACACCTTC. Residues: CASSLSLQKYGYTF. This chain connects TRBV12-3 or TRBV12-4 to TRBJ1-2, with D unclear. V was trimmed by 3 bases and J by 5 bases, leaving 13 bases between them. The CDR3 is 14 residues long.

The CDR3 DNA reads as TGTGCCAGCAGCGGAGGGACAGTGAACACTGAAGCTTTCTTT. This gives the protein CASSGGTVNTEAFF. The chain employs TRBV7-9 and TRBJ1-1, with 7 bases lining up with TRBD1. CDR1 SEHNR and CDR2 FQNEAQ come from the germline V gene (reference sequence). This CDR3 spans 14 amino acids. Trimming took 5 bases from V and 0 from J; bases not matched to a gene: 3.